Following are 14 T cell receptor beta chains from one sample sequenced in a study of shared clonotypes between healthy human individuals. The naive CD8 population came from CD45RO-negative cells selected for CCR7, without terminally differentiated effector memory CD45RA+ cells. Some clones are missing from TCRdb's copy, which holds only in-frame ones; the method was immunoSEQ multiplex PCR. The repertoire holds 800,000 or so clones, with 96% as singletons. The sample comprised naive CD8+ T cells sorted from blood. The source is a man aged 25 to 45 in good health.

The chain couples TRBV10-1 to TRBJ2-1, with D hard to call. Germline CDR1 reads WNHNN; CDR2 reads SYGVQD (reference sequence). The CDR3 runs 15 residues. V was cut by 0 bases and J by 3 bases, with 9 bases left in between. The CDR3 nucleotides are TGCGCCAGCAGTGAGTCTAGCTTGGGCTACAATGAGCAGTTCTTC. This gives the protein CASSESSLGYNEQFF.

With regard to this clone: The same CDR3 is also encoded by other DNA sequences in this sample. V usage is TRBV2 and J usage is TRBJ2-1, with unresolved D. The CDR3 has 12 residues. Trimming left V 4 bases short and J 8 bases short, with 9 bases between. CDR1 and CDR2 from the germline V gene are SNHLY and FYNNEI. The CDR3 nucleotides read TGTGCCAGCAGTGGTGGGGTGCATGAGCAGTTCTTC. Residues: CASSGGVHEQFF.

This chain uses TRBV5-1 with TRBJ1-4; no reliable D call. CDR1 and CDR2 from the germline V gene are SGHRS and YFSETQ. Trimming left V 3 bases short and J 7 bases short, with 13 bases between. The CDR3 covers 14 residues. The CDR3 bases are TGCGCCAGCAGCTACGTGAACCCGAGTGAAAAACTGTTTTTT. Protein sequence: CASSYVNPSEKLFF.

The chain's CDR3 is CASSPDQPYGYTF. CDR3 nucleotide sequence: TGCGCCAGCAGCCCCGACCAGCCGTATGGCTACACCTTC. The chain uses TRBV4-1 and TRBJ1-2, with D uncertain. Germline CDR1 reads MGHRA; CDR2 reads YSYEKL. The germline V and J ends were trimmed by 4 bases and 5 bases, with 11 bases remaining between them. This CDR3 comprises 13 residues.

The rearrangement links TRBV25-1 to TRBJ2-2; TRBD1 is a possible D gene (7 bases). The CDR3 is made up of 15 amino acids. Trimming stripped 7 bases from V and 4 bases from J, with 16 bases between. The germline V gene has CDR1 MGHDK and CDR2 SYGVNS. The CDR3: CASTPGGQGTGELFF. The CDR3 region has the DNA TGTGCCAGCACCCCAGGGGGGCAGGGCACCGGGGAGCTGTTTTTT.

The genes are TRBV7-6 and TRBJ2-3; D is unresolved. This CDR3 has 14 residues. Germline CDR1 reads SGHVS; CDR2 reads FNYEAQ. V was clipped by 0 bases and J by 4 bases, with 8 bases between them. The CDR3 bases are TGTGCCAGCAGCTTAGCCCCGTACCCAGATACGCAGTATTTT. Its translation is CASSLAPYPDTQYF.

This rearrangement joins TRBV18 to TRBJ2-2; D is perhaps TRBD1 or TRBD2 (5 bases each). From germline, CDR1 is KGHSH and CDR2 LQKENI. V was cut by 3 bases and J by 3 bases, with 8 bases left in between. This CDR3 has 14 residues. The CDR3 nucleotides read TGTGCCAGCTCACCGACGGGGCACACCGGGGAGCTGTTTTTT. Protein sequence: CASSPTGHTGELFF.

The chain joins TRBV19 to TRBJ2-7, with D tentatively TRBD2 (6 bases). The CDR3 has 14 amino acids. The V and J ends lost 2 bases and 2 bases respectively, with 10 bases between them. The germline V gene encodes CDR1 LNHDA and CDR2 SQIVND (reference sequence). The CDR3 is CASSIFGGPYEQYF. The CDR3 DNA reads as TGTGCCAGTAGTATATTCGGGGGTCCCTACGAGCAGTACTTC. Filled out from reference TRBV19 and TRBJ2-7, the complete variable domain reads DGGITQSPKYLFRKEGQNVTLSCEQNLNHDAMYWYRQDPGQGLRLIYYSQIVNDFQKGDIAEGYSVSREKKESFPLTVTSAQKNPTAFYLCASSIFGGPYEQYFGPGTRLTVT.

The chain is built from TRBV29-1 and TRBJ2-5; 7 positions agree with TRBD1. This CDR3 is 13 amino acids long. Looked up from germline, CDR1 is SQVTM and CDR2 is ANQGSEA. The V gene end was trimmed by 4 bases and the J gene end by 5 bases; junction bases not matched to a gene: 7. The CDR3 sequence: CSVVEQGSETQYF. The CDR3 DNA reads TGCAGCGTTGTGGAACAGGGGTCGGAGACCCAGTACTTC.

The chain recombines TRBV15 with TRBJ2-7, with 7 bases lining up with TRBD1. Germline V lookup: CDR1 LNHNV, CDR2 YYDKDF (reference sequence). J gave up 2 bases and V 4 bases, and 5 bases lay outside the gene matches. The CDR3 extends over 14 amino acids. In DNA, the CDR3 is TGTGCCACCAGCAATGACAGGGATCCCTACGAGCAGTACTTC. Translating gives CATSNDRDPYEQYF.

The chain uses TRBV5-4 and TRBJ1-2; TRBD1 is a possible D gene (5 bases). The V gene lost 7 bases and the J gene lost 8 bases, with 21 bases spanning the gap. There are 14 residues in the CDR3. Germline CDR1 is SGHNT and CDR2 is YYREEE (reference sequence). CDR3 coding DNA: TGTGCCAGCCAGAGAGAGGGAATGGGGACGGGCTACACCTTC. Its protein product is CASQREGMGTGYTF.

Comments on this clone: One end of the junction is discordant with germline, which a read error may explain. Here the CDR3 reads CATYSVRNQQFF. CDR3 nucleotide sequence: TGTGCCACCTACTCGGTCCGCAATCAGCAGTTCTTC. V is TRBV2 and J is TRBJ2-1; D remains ambiguous. CDR1 and CDR2 from the germline V gene are SNHLY and FYNNEI. The CDR3 consists of 12 residues.

A note on this clone: An end of the junction does not agree with germline; a read error may underlie this. The rearrangement links TRBV29-1 to TRBJ2-2; possibly TRBD1 for D (6 bases). The CDR3 loop spans 16 amino acids. Per germline, CDR1 SQVTM and CDR2 ANQGSEA. Here the CDR3 DNA reads TGCAGCGTTGAAGGTCACAGGGAAAGGAACGCCGGGGAGCTGTTTTTT. Translation: CSVEGHRERNAGELFF.

This sequence joins TRBV7-9 and TRBJ1-2, with a weak D call TRBD1 (6 bases). This CDR3 spans 14 amino acids. Germline assignment: CDR1 SEHNR and CDR2 FQNEAQ (reference sequence). Trimming removed 1 base at V and 5 bases at J, with 11 bases between. CDR3 bases: TGTGCCAGCAGCTTAGAAGGGGGAAGGTATGGCTACACCTTC. It specifies CASSLEGGRYGYTF.